These 27 T cell receptor beta chains were sequenced from one sample in a study of blood T cell repertoires in COVID-19. The protocol was immunoSEQ multiplex PCR, while the TCRdb copy is restricted to in-frame clones and leaves out a portion. The data contain fewer than 150,000 clones, about 72% of them seen just once; the ten biggest clones take up 9.5% to 13%. The material sequenced was peripheral blood. Every receptor here comes from a man aged 60 to 75 who had recovered from COVID-19.

CDR3 DNA: TGTGCCTGGAGTCTGGGCAAGCCATATGGCTACACCTTC. Its translation is CAWSLGKPYGYTF. The chain is built from TRBV30 and TRBJ1-2; the D is unclear. There are 13 residues in the CDR3. Germline V gene lookup returns CDR1 GTSNPN and CDR2 SVGIG (reference sequence). The V end lost 2 bases, the J end lost 5 bases, and 12 bases lay between the germline ends.

The J gene is TRBJ1-1, the V gene TRBV3-1 (or the pseudogene TRBV3-2); D might be TRBD1 (5 bases). Trimming stripped 5 bases from V and 4 bases from J, with 17 bases between. Germline V CDR1 and CDR2: LGHDT, YNNKEL (reference sequence). The CDR3 is 15 amino acids. CDR3 bases: TGTGCCAGCAGCTCGGACCAGGGATCAGGCACTGAAGCTTTCTTT. This codes for CASSSDQGSGTEAFF.

The chain recombines TRBV15 with TRBJ1-1, with D tentatively TRBD1 (5 bases). This CDR3 contains 14 residues. The germline V and J ends were trimmed by 6 bases and 4 bases, with 15 bases remaining between them. The germline gives CDR1 LNHNV, CDR2 YYDKDF (reference sequence). The CDR3 DNA sequence: TGTGCCACCAGGAAGTTTACAGGCCCCACTGAAGCTTTCTTT. This translates into CATRKFTGPTEAFF.

The chain recombines TRBV29-1 with TRBJ1-1; D possibly corresponds to TRBD1 (5 bases). The V gene's germline CDR1 is SQVTM and CDR2 ANQGSEA. There are 12 residues in the CDR3. Deletions cut 5 bases from V and 8 bases from J, with 15 bases between. In DNA, the CDR3 is TGCAGCGTTTTGGGGGACGGGGGGGAAGCTTTCTTT. Protein sequence: CSVLGDGGEAFF.

This chain connects TRBV2 to TRBJ1-4, with a tentative D call TRBD1 (6 bases). CDR1 is SNHLY and CDR2 is FYNNEI in the germline V gene. This CDR3 region has 15 residues. V dropped 5 bases and J dropped 5 bases, with 15 bases sitting between them. The CDR3 sequence is CASSSLDSRNEKLFF. As DNA, the CDR3 is TGTGCCAGCAGTTCCTTGGACAGCCGAAATGAAAAACTGTTTTTT.

The chain uses TRBV19 and TRBJ2-3; 7 bases align to TRBD1. CDR1 and CDR2 (germline): LNHDA, SQIVND (reference sequence). The CDR3 covers 15 residues. Trimming cost V 5 bases and J 6 bases; bases outside gene matches: 11. The DNA for the CDR3 is TGTGCCAGTAGTCCAGCCGGGACAGTTGGGGATACGCAGTATTTT. Translating gives CASSPAGTVGDTQYF.

This chain uses TRBV11-2 with TRBJ2-5; maybe TRBD1 (5 bases). The V and J ends lost 4 bases and 5 bases respectively, with 17 bases between them. Germline CDR1 and CDR2: SGHAT and FQNNGV. This CDR3 region has 15 residues. In DNA, the CDR3 is TGTGCCAGCAGCTACCTAATTAGCCCAGGGGAGACCCAGTACTTC. It translates to CASSYLISPGETQYF.

This chain joins TRBV4-2 and TRBJ1-4; the D gene is possibly TRBD1 (5 bases). The CDR3 consists of 16 residues. Germline assignment: CDR1 LGHNA and CDR2 YNFKEQ. The V and J ends lost 1 base and 0 bases respectively, with 9 bases between them. Here the CDR3 reads CASSQARTTTNEKLFF. DNA for the CDR3: TGTGCCAGCAGCCAAGCCCGGACAACAACTAATGAAAAACTGTTTTTT.

V and J are TRBV20-1 and TRBJ1-1; tentative D call: TRBD1 (5 bases). Germline V gene sequence: CDR1 DFQATT, CDR2 SNEGSKA (reference sequence). Trimming left V 4 bases short and J 7 bases short, with 10 bases between. This CDR3 has 11 residues. The CDR3 sequence is CSAIDSREAFF. The CDR3 DNA is TGCAGTGCTATAGACAGTCGTGAAGCTTTCTTT.

A few counts support this clone. The chain links TRBV29-1 to TRBJ1-3, with D hard to call. Per the germline V gene, CDR1 is SQVTM and CDR2 is ANQGSEA. The CDR3 length is 13 residues. V gave up 4 bases and J gave up 4 bases, with 11 bases separating them. DNA for the CDR3: TGCAGCGTTGGGGAGGGTCCAGGAAACACCATATATTTT. Translating gives CSVGEGPGNTIYF.

The chain recombines TRBV7-9 with TRBJ2-2, with 7 bases matching TRBD2. Trimming removed 3 bases from V and 6 bases from J; junction bases left unmatched: 10. Per the germline V gene, CDR1 is SEHNR and CDR2 is FQNEAQ (reference sequence). CDR3 length: 16 residues. CDR3 protein: CASSFRDYSLPGELFF. CDR3 coding DNA: TGTGCCAGCAGCTTCCGGGACTACTCTCTCCCCGGGGAGCTGTTTTTT.

The chain combines TRBV6-6 with TRBJ2-7, with TRBD2 matching 9 bases. Looked up from germline, CDR1 is MNHNY and CDR2 is SVGAGI (reference sequence). The CDR3 contains 14 residues. V lost 4 bases, J lost 2 bases, and 3 bases stayed unmatched. Written as DNA, the CDR3 is TGTGCCAGCAGTTCTCGCGGGGGGGCCTACGAGCAGTACTTC. Protein product: CASSSRGGAYEQYF.

CDR3: CASSFNREVGNSPLHF. The CDR3 DNA follows: TGTGCCAGCAGCTTCAACCGGGAGGTGGGTAATTCACCCCTCCACTTT. The V call is TRBV9, the J call TRBJ1-6; no firm D call. Germline CDR1 SGDLS, CDR2 YYNGEE. V was trimmed by 4 bases and J by 6 bases, leaving 17 bases between them. The CDR3 runs 16 residues.

The V call is TRBV15, the J call TRBJ2-3, with D possibly matching TRBD2 (6 bases). The CDR3 runs 13 residues. Trimming took 3 bases from V and 5 from J, leaving 9 bases between them. In germline, CDR1 is LNHNV, CDR2 YYDKDF (reference sequence). DNA for the CDR3: TGTGCCACCAGCAGGATGGGGGGAGATACGCAGTATTTT. Its protein is CATSRMGGDTQYF.

This clone came up once. The chain links TRBV7-2 to TRBJ2-3; perhaps TRBD2 as D (6 bases). This CDR3 is built from 15 residues. From germline, CDR1 is SGHTA and CDR2 FQGNSA. V was pared by 2 bases and J by 2 bases, with 11 bases between. CDR3 coding DNA: TGTGCCAGCAGCTTAAATGCGGGGCCCACAGATACGCAGTATTTT. Protein sequence: CASSLNAGPTDTQYF.

CDR3 sequence reads: CATKVRGCSYEQYF. Written as DNA, the CDR3 is TGCGCCACCAAAGTACGGGGGTGCTCCTACGAGCAGTACTTC. The V and J genes are TRBV23-1 and TRBJ2-7, with D perhaps matching TRBD2 (6 bases). TRBV23-1 is treated as an ORF (open reading frame) with a function not yet certain. The CDR3 runs to 14 residues. Between the trimmed V and J ends, which lost 10 bases and 0 bases, there was a span of 16 bases.

The rearrangement joins TRBV5-4 to TRBJ2-2; tentative D call: TRBD2 (5 bases). V was pared by 0 bases and J by 1 base, with 13 bases between. This CDR3 comprises 17 residues. Germline V CDR1 and CDR2: SGHNT, YYREEE (reference sequence). CDR3 coding DNA: TGTGCCAGCAGCTTGGATATACCGGGGATGAACACCGGGGAGCTGTTTTTT. Protein sequence: CASSLDIPGMNTGELFF.

The genes are TRBV30 and TRBJ1-6; D remains ambiguous. There are 13 residues in the CDR3. Germline values: CDR1 GTSNPN, CDR2 SVGIG (reference sequence). Trimming removed 7 bases at V and 4 bases at J, with 11 bases between. The CDR3 sequence: CASSGEYNSPLHF. The DNA for the CDR3 is TGTGCCTCCTCGGGAGAATATAATTCACCCCTCCACTTT.

CDR3 bases: TGTGCCAGCAGCGCCCACGCATCGGGAACTGGGAATGGCTACACCTTC. Translating it yields CASSAHASGTGNGYTF. The V gene is TRBV9, the J gene TRBJ1-2, with no clear D. The CDR3 totals 16 residues. V lost 3 bases to trimming and J lost 6 bases, with 21 bases between them. Per germline, CDR1 SGDLS and CDR2 YYNGEE.

On this clone: The sample carries other DNA sequences with the same CDR3. The chain has TRBV24-1 and TRBJ1-4; 8 bases fit TRBD1. The V segment lost 3 bases and the J segment 2 bases; nucleotides outside the gene matches: 4. This CDR3 comprises 16 residues. Germline lookup yields CDR1 KGHDR and CDR2 SFDVKD. CDR3 DNA sequence: TGTGCCACCAGTGATGGGCAGGGGGCGACTAATGAAAAACTGTTTTTT. Translated, it gives CATSDGQGATNEKLFF.

The CDR3 DNA reads as TGTGCCAGCAGTCCTCCGGGACTAGACAATGAGCAGTTCTTC. Protein sequence: CASSPPGLDNEQFF. The chain uses TRBV6-6 and TRBJ2-1; 8 nucleotides agree with TRBD2. Germline V gives CDR1 MNHNY, CDR2 SVGAGI (reference sequence). The CDR3 is 14 residues long. Trimming at V came to 5 bases and at J to 5 bases, leaving 5 bases not matched to a gene.

The chain is built from TRBV7-2 and TRBJ2-1, with TRBD2 matching 9 bases. The V segment lost 1 base and the J segment 8 bases; nucleotides outside the gene matches: 3. Germline CDR1 reads SGHTA; CDR2 reads FQGNSA. This CDR3 has 14 amino acids. The CDR3 DNA reads TGTGCCAGCAGCTTAGATTGGACTAGCGATGAGCAGTTCTTC. Its protein is CASSLDWTSDEQFF.

V gene TRBV5-4 combines with J gene TRBJ2-7; 8 bases agree with TRBD1. The CDR3 loop spans 16 amino acids. The germline CDR1 and CDR2 sequences are SGHNT and YYREEE (reference sequence). V lost 4 bases, J lost 5 bases, and 14 bases stayed unmatched. The CDR3 nucleotides are TGTGCCAGCAGCCGACCTCTCGGGACAGGCGCCCACGAGCAGTACTTC. This gives the protein CASSRPLGTGAHEQYF.

This clone was observed a handful of times. The V and J genes are TRBV24-1 and TRBJ1-4; 9 bases line up with TRBD1. The CDR3 runs 15 residues. Germline CDR1 KGHDR, CDR2 SFDVKD. With 4 bases clipped from V and 5 bases from J, the junction kept 4 bases outside the gene matches. The CDR3 coding sequence is TGTGCCACCAGTGAAATAGACAGGGGGAATGAAAAACTGTTTTTT. Its translation is CATSEIDRGNEKLFF.

The rearrangement uses TRBV3-1 (or the pseudogene TRBV3-2) and TRBJ1-4, with TRBD1 identical over 7 bases. The V segment lost 10 bases and the J segment 2 bases; nucleotides outside the gene matches: 4. CDR3 length: 13 amino acids. Germline CDR1 and CDR2: LGHDT and YNNKEL (reference sequence). Here the CDR3 reads CATSGQTNEKLFF. The DNA of the CDR3 is TGTGCCACCTCGGGACAGACTAATGAAAAACTGTTTTTT.

The chain recombines TRBV6-2 or TRBV6-3 with TRBJ2-2, with a possible D match to TRBD2 (5 bases). CDR3 length equals 13 residues. Trimming took 4 bases from V and 5 from J, leaving 8 bases between them. Germline values: CDR1 MNHEY, CDR2 SVGEGT. CDR3 sequence reads: CASSLSGTGELFF. The CDR3 DNA is TGTGCCAGCAGTTTATCGGGAACCGGGGAGCTGTTTTTT.

This clone was seen only a few times. The chain joins TRBV7-2 to TRBJ2-1; TRBD1 aligns across 8 bases. The V segment lost 4 bases and the J segment 7 bases; nucleotides outside the gene matches: 9. Germline V CDR1 and CDR2: SGHTA, FQGNSA. The CDR3 length is 15 residues. CDR3 nucleotides: TGTGCCAGCAGCTCACACCTCGACAGGGGAAATGAGCAGTTCTTC. This gives the protein CASSSHLDRGNEQFF.